The rows below give T cell receptor beta chains drawn from one sample of a study of beta chain features in type 1 diabetes. TCRdb keeps only in-frame clones here, not all; method: immunoSEQ multiplex PCR. This table holds some 370,000 clones, 8.5% to 10% found once. Sequencing used central memory CD4+ T cells from blood. The receptor set was obtained from a young man with type 1 diabetes. Both conserved end residues are part of each CDR3. D genes are given only for firm matches. Clone size is given for some rows only: seen once, a few or many times, or a class if the clone is expanded.

abundance,v_gene,j_gene,d_gene,CDR3nt,CDR3aa
few,TRBV11-2,TRBJ1-1,NA,TGTGCCAGCAGCTTCTGGGAAAGGGGAGACACTGAAGCTTTCTTT,CASSFWERGDTEAFF
few,TRBV18,TRBJ2-3,TRBD1,TGTGCCAGCTCACCGGGGACAGGAACAGATACGCAGTATTTT,CASSPGTGTDTQYF
few,TRBV20-1,TRBJ2-5,NA,TGCAGTGCTAGGGGGTCGGAGACCCAGTACTTC,CSARGSETQYF
few,TRBV6-5,TRBJ1-1,TRBD1,TGTGCCATCAGCCGACAGGGTGCGAACACTGAAGCTTTCTTT,CAISRQGANTEAFF
NA,TRBV5-4,TRBJ2-3,NA,TGTGCCAGCAGCTCCGAGGATACGCAGTATTTT,CASSSEDTQYF
few,TRBV30,TRBJ1-5,TRBD1,TGTGCCTGGAGTGGGGACAGGGCCCAGCCCCAGCATTTT,CAWSGDRAQPQHF
many,TRBV19,TRBJ2-7,TRBD1,TGTGCCAGTAGGAAGTCCGGACAGGGGGCTTCCTACGAGCAGTACTTC,CASRKSGQGASYEQYF
few,TRBV7-9,TRBJ2-2,NA,TGTGCCAGCAGCCTAGGGATGACAGATACCGGGGAGCTGTTTTTT,CASSLGMTDTGELFF
many,TRBV7-3,TRBJ2-3,TRBD2,TGTGCCAGCAGCTTAATGGCTAGCGGGAGAGATACGCAGTATTTT,CASSLMASGRDTQYF
NA,TRBV6-6,TRBJ2-1,NA,TGTGCCAGCAAACAAACCAACAATGAGCAGTTCTTC,CASKQTNNEQFF
NA,TRBV6-5,TRBJ2-7,TRBD2,TGTGCCAGCAGCTACCTAGCGGGAGGACGCCACGAGCAGTACTTC,CASSYLAGGRHEQYF
few,TRBV5-1,TRBJ2-5,NA,TGCGCCAGCAGCTTGGCAGCGGGCCGGGAGACCCAGTACTTC,CASSLAAGRETQYF
NA,TRBV9,TRBJ2-1,TRBD2,TGTGCCAGCAGCTCCCGGACTAGCGGGGCCTTCTACAATGAGCAGTTCTTC,CASSSRTSGAFYNEQFF
NA,TRBV4-3,TRBJ1-3,NA,TGCGCCAGCAGCCGGAATGGGGGGGCGAGCTCTGGAAACACCATATATTTT,CASSRNGGASSGNTIYF
NA,TRBV2,TRBJ2-7,TRBD1,TGTGCCAGCAGTGCCGACAGGGGACGCGAGCAGTACTTC,CASSADRGREQYF